These T cell receptor beta chains were read from a single sample in a study of Tregs in tolerant kidney transplant recipients. What these receptors recognize is not known. Assay used: immunoSEQ multiplex PCR; TCRdb lists only in-frame clones, some missing. The sample yields roughly 10,000 clones, roughly 89% seen once. The sample was Tregs from blood cultured with allogeneic cells, taken before the transplant. These receptors all stem from a human patient who received a combined kidney and bone marrow transplant. The CDR3 runs from the conserved cysteine through the conserved F or W. A D gene is named only where the DNA matches it firmly. Clone size is given for some rows only: seen once, a few or many times, or a class if the clone is expanded.

>TRBJ1-1|TRBV6-1|.|13|.
TGTGCCAGCTGCAGGGAGCGTGGCACTGAAGCTTTCTTT
CASCRERGTEAFF
>TRBJ1-3|TRBV29-1|.|14|TRBD1
TGCAGCGTACATACAGGGGGCTCTGGAAACACCATATATTTT
CSVHTGGSGNTIYF
>TRBJ2-1|TRBV6-5|.|15|.
TGTGCCAGCACTAATGGACTAGGTGGGACAATTGAGCAGTTCTTC
CASTNGLGGTIEQFF
>TRBJ2-7|TRBV9|.|18|TRBD2
TGTGCCAGCAGCTACCTACCTTACGGACTAGCGGAAGCAGGGGAGCAGTACTTC
CASSYLPYGLAEAGEQYF
>TRBJ2-1|TRBV5-1|.|14|TRBD2
TGCGCCAGCCGAAATCTCCGAGCGGGACATGAGCAGTTCTTC
CASRNLRAGHEQFF
>TRBJ2-3|TRBV6-5|.|15|.
TGTGCCAGCAGTTACTCTAAACGGGGCACAGATACGCAGTATTTT
CASSYSKRGTDTQYF
>TRBJ2-3|TRBV19|.|14|TRBD2
TGTGCCAGTAGTATCTCCAGCGGGAGTGATACGCAGTATTTT
CASSISSGSDTQYF
>TRBJ1-1|TRBV20-1|.|11|.
TGCAGTGCTAGAGCAGAGACTGAAGCTTTCTTT
CSARAETEAFF
>TRBJ2-1|TRBV11-3|.|13|.
TGTGCCAGCAGCATTGGTAGGTTCGATGAGCAGTTCTTC
CASSIGRFDEQFF
>TRBJ1-5|TRBV5-6|.|16|.
TGTGCCAGCAGCTTGGGACCGCCGACTAGCAATCAGCCCCAGCATTTT
CASSLGPPTSNQPQHF
>TRBJ2-7|TRBV13|.|13|.
TGTGCCAGCAGCTTTCCGGGTTCCTACGAGCAGTACTTC
CASSFPGSYEQYF
>TRBJ1-5|TRBV27|.|14|.
TGTGCCAGCAGTTTATATCAGGGCCACCAGCCCCAGCATTTT
CASSLYQGHQPQHF
>TRBJ2-3|TRBV19|.|12|.
TGTGCCAGTAGTGCCGAGCCGGGTACGCAGTATTTT
CASSAEPGTQYF
>TRBJ2-5|TRBV11-2|.|15|TRBD2
TGTGCCAGCAGCTTCCTCCGACTAGCCGGGGAGACCCAGTACTTC
CASSFLRLAGETQYF
>TRBJ2-4|TRBV5-4|once|11|.
TGTGCCAGCAGCTATAAAAACATTCAGTACTTC
CASSYKNIQYF
>TRBJ2-1|TRBV18|.|16|TRBD2
TGTGCCAGCTCACCGGATACCGGGACTAGCGGGAGTAGGCCGTTCTTC
CASSPDTGTSGSRPFF
>TRBJ2-1|TRBV4-1|.|16|TRBD2
TGCGCCAGCAGCCAAGATCGAGCGGGAGTTAGGATTGAGCAGTTCTTC
CASSQDRAGVRIEQFF
>TRBJ2-4|TRBV6-5|.|13|.
TGTGCCAGCAGTTCGGGACCAGAAAACATTCAGTACTTC
CASSSGPENIQYF
>TRBJ1-2|TRBV6-1|once|12|TRBD1
TGTGCCAGCAGTGGACAGGGATGGGGCTACACCTTC
CASSGQGWGYTF
>TRBJ2-3|TRBV5-6|.|15|TRBD1
TGTGCCAGCAGCAGGACAGGGGGAGGCACAGATACGCAGTATTTT
CASSRTGGGTDTQYF
>TRBJ1-5|TRBV5-5|.|14|.
TGTGCCAGCAGCTTGGAGTCGGTCGCTCAGCCCCAGCATTTT
CASSLESVAQPQHF
>TRBJ2-2|TRBV2|.|12|.
TGTGCCAGCACCTCACCGGGTGGGGAGCTGTTTTTT
CASTSPGGELFF
>TRBJ1-5|TRBV19|.|14|TRBD1
TGTGCCAGTAGTTGGGACAGGGCGGGTCAGCCCCAGCATTTT
CASSWDRAGQPQHF
>TRBJ1-1|TRBV7-9|.|15|.
TGTGCCAGCAGCTTAGGTCGAGCGAAAGTCACTGAAGCTTTCTTT
CASSLGRAKVTEAFF
>TRBJ2-1|TRBV5-1|.|14|.
TGCGCCAGCAGCTCGCCGGGTCCCCCCAATGAGCAGTTCTTC
CASSSPGPPNEQFF
>TRBJ2-3|TRBV25-1|.|15|.
TGTGCCAGCAGTGATTTTTGGGTCGCCACAGATACGCAGTATTTT
CASSDFWVATDTQYF
>TRBJ1-1|TRBV15|.|15|TRBD1
TGTGCCACCAGCAGAGTATACAGGGGGGACACTGAAGCTTTCTTT
CATSRVYRGDTEAFF
>TRBJ1-1|TRBV27|.|13|.
TGTGCCAGCGAAAGGGCAATGAACACTGAAGCTTTCTTT
CASERAMNTEAFF
>TRBJ1-5|TRBV7-2|.|15|TRBD1
TGTGCCAGCAGCTGGACAGGGGAAGGCATTCAGCCCCAGCATTTT
CASSWTGEGIQPQHF
>TRBJ2-7|TRBV27|.|14|.
TGTGCCAGCATCCCGACGAGGGTTTCGTACGAGCAGTACTTC
CASIPTRVSYEQYF
>TRBJ1-1|TRBV6-6|once|16|.
TGTGCCAGCAGTTATAGGGGGTCCATCCCCCTCGCTGAAGCTTTCTTT
CASSYRGSIPLAEAFF
>TRBJ1-1|TRBV6-1|.|12|.
TGTGCCAGCAAAACCGGGACTAAAATGGCTTTCTTT
CASKTGTKMAFF
>TRBJ1-2|TRBV5-4|.|13|.
TGTGCCAGCAGCTTGGACAGCCTCTATGGCTACACCTTC
CASSLDSLYGYTF
>TRBJ1-2|TRBV5-6|.|15|TRBD1
TGTGCCAGCAGCAGGACAGGGGGCGTGGGCTATGGCTACACCTTC
CASSRTGGVGYGYTF
>TRBJ2-1|TRBV27|.|17|TRBD1
TGTGCCAGCAGACTAGGGACAGGGGGCTGGGGAGACAATGAGCAGTTCTTC
CASRLGTGGWGDNEQFF
>TRBJ1-3|TRBV19|once|13|.
TGTGCCAGTGGACGAGATTCTGGAAACACCATATATTTT
CASGRDSGNTIYF
>TRBJ2-3|TRBV9|.|13|.
TGTGCCAGCAAGGCGGGGAACACAGATACGCAGTATTTT
CASKAGNTDTQYF
>TRBJ2-5|TRBV11-3|.|15|TRBD2
TGTGCCAGCAGCCCAGTGGTAGCGGGAGGGCCGTCCCAGTACTTC
CASSPVVAGGPSQYF
>TRBJ1-2|TRBV6-1|.|14|TRBD1
TGTGCCGCCAGCAGGACAGGGGGGAACTATGGCTACACCTTC
CAASRTGGNYGYTF
>TRBJ1-5|TRBV2|.|12|.
TGTGCCAGCAGGATACCGAATCAGCCCCAGCATTTT
CASRIPNQPQHF
>TRBJ2-6|TRBV5-4|.|15|.
TGTGCCAGCAGCCCGCAGGGGATTGGGGCCAACGTCCTGACTTTC
CASSPQGIGANVLTF
>TRBJ2-1|TRBV4-3|.|15|.
TGCGCCAGCAGCCAAGCTCTACTGAGTCAGGGTGAGCAGTTCTTC
CASSQALLSQGEQFF
>TRBJ2-7|TRBV28|.|17|.
TGTGCCAGCAGTTTATCCCCATCCCGGACAGCATCCTACGAGCAGTACTTC
CASSLSPSRTASYEQYF
>TRBJ1-1|TRBV19|.|16|.
TGTGCCAGTAGTCAAAACACCGGGACGGTGAACACTGAAGCTTTCTTT
CASSQNTGTVNTEAFF
>TRBJ2-7|TRBV7-9|.|16|TRBD2
TGTGCCAGCAGCCCAAGGGGCGGGAGGGCCACCTACGAGCAGTACTTC
CASSPRGGRATYEQYF
>TRBJ1-2|TRBV27|.|14|.
TGTGCCAGCAGTTTGAGTTGGTCTAACTATGGCTACACCTTC
CASSLSWSNYGYTF
>TRBJ2-2|TRBV4-3|once|16|.
TGCGCCAGCAGCCAAGATATAAGGTTGAACACCGGGGAGCTGTTTTTT
CASSQDIRLNTGELFF
>TRBJ1-2|TRBV6-6|.|11|.
TGTGCCAGCGCGCGGGGGGAGGGCTACACCTTC
CASARGEGYTF
>TRBJ1-3|TRBV6-6|.|13|TRBD1
TGTGCCAGTGGACAGGATTATGGAAACACCATATATTTT
CASGQDYGNTIYF